These T cell receptor beta chains were read from a single sample in a study of blood T cells in healthy people across ages. Via MiXCR, TCRdb re-called the 5' RACE reads, giving one row per CDR3 protein. Of some 1,500,000 distinct CDR3 sequences listed, approximately 42% are singletons. Source material: blood. The receptors originated from a woman between 18 and 29 years old in good health. Both conserved end residues are part of each CDR3. Fields, in order: D gene, clone size, J gene, V gene, CDR3 protein, CDR3 DNA. A D gene is named only where the DNA matches it firmly. Expanded clones get a size class; other rows say once, few or many, or leave the size out.

d_gene: .; abundance: .; j_gene: TRBJ1-2; v_gene: TRBV7-9; CDR3aa: CASSLVPDRTYGYTF; CDR3nt: TGTGCCAGCAGCTTAGTCCCTGACAGGACCTATGGCTACACCTTC
d_gene: .; abundance: .; j_gene: TRBJ2-1; v_gene: TRBV30; CDR3aa: CAWSAQVYDEQFF; CDR3nt: TGTGCCTGGAGTGCACAGGTTTATGATGAGCAGTTCTTC
d_gene: TRBD1; abundance: .; j_gene: TRBJ2-7; v_gene: TRBV6-2/TRBV6-3; CDR3aa: CASSRCRDSSYEQYF; CDR3nt: TGTGCCAGCAGTCGATGTCGGGACAGCAGCTACGAGCAGTACTTC
d_gene: .; abundance: few; j_gene: TRBJ2-7; v_gene: TRBV7-2; CDR3aa: CASSLVEGGYEQYF; CDR3nt: TGTGCCAGCAGCTTAGTAGAAGGGGGCTACGAGCAGTACTTC
d_gene: .; abundance: .; j_gene: TRBJ2-4; v_gene: TRBV20-1; CDR3aa: CSADPIAKNIQYF; CDR3nt: TGCAGTGCTGACCCCATAGCCAAAAACATTCAGTACTTC
d_gene: .; abundance: .; j_gene: TRBJ1-2; v_gene: TRBV9; CDR3aa: CASSTQLINYGYTF; CDR3nt: TGTGCCAGCAGCACCCAGCTGATTAACTATGGCTACACCTTC
d_gene: .; abundance: few; j_gene: TRBJ1-2; v_gene: TRBV4-1; CDR3aa: CASSQSELAGIYGYTF; CDR3nt: TGCGCCAGCAGCCAGTCAGAGTTGGCAGGGATTTATGGCTACACCTTC
d_gene: .; abundance: .; j_gene: TRBJ2-7; v_gene: TRBV4-1; CDR3aa: CASSQGIGPYEQYF; CDR3nt: TGCGCCAGCAGCCAAGGTATAGGACCTTACGAGCAGTACTTC
d_gene: .; abundance: .; j_gene: TRBJ2-7; v_gene: TRBV15; CDR3aa: CATSRDQNTHYEQYF; CDR3nt: TGTGCCACCAGCAGAGATCAAAACACGCACTACGAGCAGTACTTC
d_gene: TRBD2; abundance: few; j_gene: TRBJ2-3; v_gene: TRBV7-9; CDR3aa: CASTLAGAGDTQYF; CDR3nt: TGTGCCAGTACCTTAGCGGGAGCGGGAGATACGCAGTATTTT
d_gene: .; abundance: .; j_gene: TRBJ2-3; v_gene: TRBV3-1; CDR3aa: CASSQGNAVTDTQYF; CDR3nt: TGTGCCAGCAGCCAAGGCAACGCGGTCACAGATACGCAGTATTTT
d_gene: TRBD2; abundance: .; j_gene: TRBJ2-1; v_gene: TRBV7-2; CDR3aa: CASSFTGGTGNEQFF; CDR3nt: TGTGCCAGCAGCTTTACGGGAGGAACGGGAAATGAGCAGTTCTTC
d_gene: TRBD2; abundance: few; j_gene: TRBJ2-1; v_gene: TRBV6-2/TRBV6-3; CDR3aa: CASSTRLAASYNEQFF; CDR3nt: TGTGCCAGCAGTACCCGACTAGCCGCCTCCTACAATGAGCAGTTCTTC
d_gene: TRBD1; abundance: .; j_gene: TRBJ2-7; v_gene: TRBV13; CDR3aa: CASSLAIQGYEQYF; CDR3nt: TGTGCCAGCAGCTTAGCGATACAGGGGTACGAGCAGTACTTC
d_gene: TRBD1; abundance: .; j_gene: TRBJ1-1; v_gene: TRBV12-3/TRBV12-4; CDR3aa: CASSHHRGETGAFF; CDR3nt: TGTGCCAGCAGTCATCACAGGGGTGAAACTGGAGCTTTCTTT
d_gene: TRBD1; abundance: .; j_gene: TRBJ1-5; v_gene: TRBV29-1; CDR3aa: CSVQGGSNQPQHF; CDR3nt: TGCAGCGTCCAGGGGGGTAGCAATCAGCCCCAGCATTTT
d_gene: .; abundance: .; j_gene: TRBJ2-7; v_gene: TRBV12-3/TRBV12-4; CDR3aa: CASKAGRASEQYF; CDR3nt: TGTGCCAGCAAAGCTGGACGGGCGTCCGAGCAGTACTTC
d_gene: .; abundance: .; j_gene: TRBJ1-4; v_gene: TRBV6-5; CDR3aa: CASSWISTNEKLFF; CDR3nt: TGTGCCAGCAGTTGGATCTCAACTAATGAAAAACTGTTTTTT
d_gene: .; abundance: few; j_gene: TRBJ2-1; v_gene: TRBV4-3; CDR3aa: CASSQVVLAMGEQFF; CDR3nt: TGCGCCAGCAGCCAAGTGGTACTAGCAATGGGTGAGCAGTTCTTC
d_gene: .; abundance: .; j_gene: TRBJ2-5; v_gene: TRBV7-9; CDR3aa: CASSLQVSQETQYF; CDR3nt: TGTGCCAGCAGCTTACAAGTCTCCCAAGAGACCCAGTACTTC
d_gene: .; abundance: few; j_gene: TRBJ2-7; v_gene: TRBV6-5; CDR3aa: CASSPGQFNAYEQYF; CDR3nt: TGTGCCAGCAGCCCCGGACAGTTTAACGCCTACGAGCAGTACTTC
d_gene: .; abundance: .; j_gene: TRBJ2-7; v_gene: TRBV18; CDR3aa: CASSPSRGGSYEQYF; CDR3nt: TGTGCCAGCTCACCTTCCAGGGGAGGCTCCTACGAGCAGTACTTC
d_gene: .; abundance: .; j_gene: TRBJ2-5; v_gene: TRBV12-3/TRBV12-4; CDR3aa: CASTLGLGRTQYF; CDR3nt: TGTGCCAGCACTCTGGGACTGGGGAGGACCCAGTACTTC
d_gene: .; abundance: .; j_gene: TRBJ2-3; v_gene: TRBV12-3/TRBV12-4; CDR3aa: CASKRTGGTKDTQYF; CDR3nt: TGTGCCAGCAAACGGACTGGCGGGACGAAAGATACGCAGTATTTT
d_gene: .; abundance: few; j_gene: TRBJ2-3; v_gene: TRBV20-1; CDR3aa: CSAAGLSTDTQYF; CDR3nt: TGCAGTGCCGCGGGACTGAGCACAGATACGCAGTATTTT
d_gene: .; abundance: few; j_gene: TRBJ1-1; v_gene: TRBV6-5; CDR3aa: CASSPGSATKTFF; CDR3nt: TGTGCCAGCAGCCCGGGGTCGGCCACGAAAACTTTCTTT
d_gene: TRBD2; abundance: few; j_gene: TRBJ2-7; v_gene: TRBV28; CDR3aa: CASRYQRGFTYEQYF; CDR3nt: TGTGCCAGCCGCTACCAGCGGGGCTTTACCTACGAGCAGTACTTC
d_gene: .; abundance: many; j_gene: TRBJ1-1; v_gene: TRBV4-3; CDR3aa: CASSQAVNTEAFF; CDR3nt: TGCGCCAGCAGCCAAGCAGTGAACACTGAAGCTTTCTTT
d_gene: .; abundance: few; j_gene: TRBJ2-1; v_gene: TRBV3-1; CDR3aa: CASSQPGPLGHNEQFF; CDR3nt: TGTGCCAGCAGCCAACCGGGACCCCTAGGCCACAATGAGCAGTTCTTC
d_gene: .; abundance: .; j_gene: TRBJ2-1; v_gene: TRBV20-1; CDR3aa: CSAHRSASALSYNEQFF; CDR3nt: TGCAGTGCACACCGCTCGGCTAGCGCCCTCTCCTACAATGAGCAGTTCTTC
d_gene: .; abundance: .; j_gene: TRBJ1-2; v_gene: TRBV30; CDR3aa: CAWYLFGTANYGYTF; CDR3nt: TGTGCCTGGTATCTGTTCGGCACGGCTAACTATGGCTACACCTTC
d_gene: TRBD2; abundance: .; j_gene: TRBJ2-3; v_gene: TRBV20-1; CDR3aa: CSARRTSGKDSDTQYF; CDR3nt: TGCAGTGCCCGCCGGACTAGCGGGAAGGACTCAGATACGCAGTATTTT
d_gene: .; abundance: .; j_gene: TRBJ2-1; v_gene: TRBV20-1; CDR3aa: CSARKAANSYNEQFF; CDR3nt: TGCAGTGCTAGAAAAGCGGCGAACTCCTACAATGAGCAGTTCTTC
d_gene: .; abundance: .; j_gene: TRBJ2-1; v_gene: TRBV5-1; CDR3aa: CASSYPEDEQFF; CDR3nt: TGCGCCAGCAGTTACCCCGAGGATGAGCAGTTCTTC
d_gene: .; abundance: .; j_gene: TRBJ2-1; v_gene: TRBV7-9; CDR3aa: CASSLGLPHEQFF; CDR3nt: TGTGCCAGCAGCTTAGGTCTACCCCATGAGCAGTTCTTC
d_gene: .; abundance: .; j_gene: TRBJ1-2; v_gene: TRBV12-3/TRBV12-4; CDR3aa: CASSRPTPNYGYTF; CDR3nt: TGTGCCAGCAGTCGCCCGACTCCTAACTATGGCTACACCTTC
d_gene: TRBD2; abundance: .; j_gene: TRBJ2-1; v_gene: TRBV2; CDR3aa: CASGDRLAGNEQFF; CDR3nt: TGTGCCAGCGGGGACCGACTAGCGGGCAATGAGCAGTTCTTC
d_gene: .; abundance: .; j_gene: TRBJ1-1; v_gene: TRBV6-5; CDR3aa: CASSYAPPGTEAFF; CDR3nt: TGTGCCAGCAGTTACGCCCCCCCCGGGACTGAAGCTTTCTTT
d_gene: .; abundance: few; j_gene: TRBJ2-3; v_gene: TRBV4-2; CDR3aa: CASSQDSLDQRAQYF; CDR3nt: TGTGCCAGTAGCCAAGATTCCCTGGATCAAAGAGCGCAGTATTTT
d_gene: .; abundance: few; j_gene: TRBJ1-1; v_gene: TRBV20-1; CDR3aa: CSATGASGNTEAFF; CDR3nt: TGCAGTGCTACTGGGGCATCCGGTAACACTGAAGCTTTCTTT
d_gene: TRBD2; abundance: .; j_gene: TRBJ2-1; v_gene: TRBV28; CDR3aa: CASNPWTSEGGQFF; CDR3nt: TGTGCCAGCAACCCCTGGACTAGCGAAGGGGGGCAGTTCTTC
d_gene: .; abundance: .; j_gene: TRBJ1-3; v_gene: TRBV7-2; CDR3aa: CASIRTSSGNTIYF; CDR3nt: TGTGCCAGCATCCGGACGAGCTCTGGAAACACCATATATTTT
d_gene: TRBD2; abundance: .; j_gene: TRBJ2-1; v_gene: TRBV18; CDR3aa: CASSPPGRAGSNEQFF; CDR3nt: TGTGCCAGCTCACCACCCGGGAGGGCGGGTTCGAATGAGCAGTTCTTC
d_gene: .; abundance: .; j_gene: TRBJ2-7; v_gene: TRBV6-1; CDR3aa: CASSQRAVPHEQYF; CDR3nt: TGTGCCAGCAGTCAACGGGCCGTACCCCACGAGCAGTACTTC
d_gene: .; abundance: .; j_gene: TRBJ2-7; v_gene: TRBV2; CDR3aa: CASSEQEAAYNEQYF; CDR3nt: TGTGCCAGCAGTGAGCAGGAGGCCGCTTACAATGAGCAGTACTTC